What follows is one T cell receptor beta chain and its context. The sample is drawn from a study of cytomegalovirus exposure and HLA in healthy donors. PCR primers comprised 60 Vbeta and 13 Jbeta primers. Produced via immunoSEQ multiplex PCR; TCRdb's table is partial and in-frame only. The sample lists fewer than 150,000 clones; about 80% were seen once. The receptor comes from a man between 45 and 60 years old in good health and CMV-seronegative. The material sequenced was PBMCs.

CDR3 bases: TGTGCCGACGGGACAGGGAGAATGTCTGGGGCCAACGTCCTGACTTTC. It specifies CADGTGRMSGANVLTF. V and J are TRBV5-8 and TRBJ2-6; 9 positions match TRBD1. Germline CDR1 SGHTS, CDR2 YDEGEE. J lost 1 base, V lost 10 bases, and 9 bases had no gene match. CDR3 length: 16 residues.